The 26 T cell receptor beta chains below were found in one sample sequenced in a study of blood T cells in healthy people across ages. For the second PCR, which ran for 7 to 11 cycles, a sample-barcoded 5' primer and a J-beta primer mix were used. TCRdb re-called the 5' RACE reads through MiXCR, storing one row per CDR3 protein. The table lists around 1,800,000 distinct CDR3 sequences, 39% of them singletons, with 20% to 25% in the top ten. Sample: blood. The receptor source for this set is a human donor in good health.

Note on this clonotype: Just one base apart from a much larger clone, this may be a read error. The chain has TRBV28 and TRBJ2-4, with 10 bases identical to TRBD1. With the DNA end fitting TRBJ2-7 better, the J assignment may be wrong. The CDR3 is 13 amino acids. The germline gives CDR1 MDHEN, CDR2 SYDVKM. The CDR3 bases are TGTGCCGGCAGGGGGACAGGGGACTACGAGCAGTACTTC. The encoded protein is CAGRGTGDYEQYF.

Points on this clonotype: The junction departs from the called germline gene at one end, perhaps through a read error. The V gene is TRBV29-1, the J gene TRBJ2-2; D perhaps matches TRBD1 (5 bases). The germline V gene encodes CDR1 SQVTM and CDR2 ANQGSEA. The CDR3 has 13 amino acids. As DNA, the CDR3 is TGCAGCGTGCGACAGACGAACGCCGGGGAGCTGTTTTTT. It specifies CSVRQTNAGELFF.

The rearrangement uses TRBV7-9 and TRBJ1-2; D not resolved. The germline CDR1 and CDR2 sequences are SEHNR and FQNEAQ (reference sequence). The CDR3 loop spans 14 amino acids. V was shortened by 2 bases and J by 5 bases, with 12 bases between the two germline ends. CDR3 sequence: CASSLIIGEYGYTF. The CDR3 nucleotides are TGTGCCAGCAGCTTAATTATAGGAGAATATGGCTACACCTTC.

The chain carries TRBV7-2 and TRBJ2-5; no reliable D call. The V end lost 4 bases, the J end lost 11 bases, and 23 bases lay between the germline ends. CDR3 length equals 15 residues. Germline V gene sequence: CDR1 SGHTA, CDR2 FQGNSA. CDR3 amino acids: CASSSSLDSYNEQYF. The CDR3 nucleotides are TGTGCCAGCAGCTCTTCCCTAGACTCCTACAATGAGCAGTACTTC.

The chain joins TRBV12-3 or TRBV12-4 to TRBJ2-4, with D unclear. The CDR3 loop spans 17 amino acids. The V end lost 3 bases, the J end lost 0 bases, and 15 bases lay between the germline ends. Here the CDR3 DNA reads TGTGCCAGCAGTTTCGAGCGTGGGTCCTTAGCCAAAAACATTCAGTACTTC. Its protein product is CASSFERGSLAKNIQYF.

The V and J genes are TRBV4-2 and TRBJ2-7; TRBD1 matches at 8 bases. V lost 6 bases and J lost 3; bases outside the gene matches: 7. The V gene's germline CDR1 is LGHNA and CDR2 YNFKEQ. The CDR3 spans 14 residues. The CDR3 bases are TGTGCCAGCAGGGGACAGGCCGGGGTCTACGAGCAGTACTTC. It codes for CASRGQAGVYEQYF.

A note on this clonotype: The CDR3 ends on some other residue instead of the conserved phenylalanine or tryptophan, so this is likely a read error. J is TRBJ2-1 and V is TRBV7-2; 10 nucleotides line up with TRBD1. Germline-derived CDR1 and CDR2 are SGHTA and FQGNSA. The V segment lost 5 bases and the J segment 8 bases; nucleotides outside the gene matches: 12. This CDR3 comprises 16 residues. The CDR3 nucleotides are TGTGCCAGCAGCCCAGCCGGGACAGGGGTGTGGTATGAGCAGTTCTTA. The encoded protein is CASSPAGTGVWYEQFL.

This clonotype was counted a few times. The V and J genes are TRBV15 and TRBJ2-7, with D possibly TRBD1 on 5 matching bases. Germline lookup yields CDR1 LNHNV and CDR2 YYDKDF (reference sequence). The V end lost 1 base, the J end lost 4 bases, and 11 bases lay between the germline ends. This CDR3 spans 14 amino acids. This CDR3 reads CATSRVVRAYEQYF. As DNA, the CDR3 is TGTGCCACCAGCAGAGTGGTCAGGGCGTACGAGCAGTACTTC.

About this clonotype itself: The junction differs from germline at one of its ends, possibly a read error. CDR3 in DNA: TGCGGCGTTAAGACAGGGAGCTCCTACGAGCAGTACTTC. Its translation: CGVKTGSSYEQYF. The chain employs TRBV29-1 and TRBJ2-7, with TRBD1 matching 7 bases. The CDR3 loop spans 13 amino acids. Germline CDR1 and CDR2: SQVTM and ANQGSEA.

The chain uses TRBV5-1 and TRBJ2-7; 7 nucleotides line up with TRBD1. Germline CDR1 SGHRS, CDR2 YFSETQ. Germline trimming cut 4 bases from V and 6 bases from J; bases unmatched to any gene: 16. There are 16 residues in the CDR3. DNA of the CDR3: TGCGCCAGCAGCCGGGATCCGGACAGGATGGCCCCCGAGCAGTACTTC. It specifies CASSRDPDRMAPEQYF.

The rearrangement joins TRBV29-1 to TRBJ1-2; weak D call: TRBD1 (5 bases). Germline V gives CDR1 SQVTM, CDR2 ANQGSEA. V was cut by 3 bases and J by 5 bases, with 19 bases left in between. This CDR3 comprises 15 residues. CDR3 in DNA: TGCAGCGTTGAGGTACAGGCCGGCAGAGGGTATGGCTACACCTTC. Translation gives CSVEVQAGRGYGYTF.

The genes are TRBV28 and TRBJ1-1; D not certain. Germline assignment: CDR1 MDHEN and CDR2 SYDVKM. The CDR3 covers 13 residues. V lost 6 bases and J 1 base, leaving 9 bases between the germline ends. DNA for the CDR3: TGTGCCAGCAGCTCCCCCCAGAACACTGAAGCTTTCTTT. It yields the protein CASSSPQNTEAFF.

The chain recombines TRBV28 with TRBJ2-7; 7 bases are shared with TRBD1. There are 12 residues in the CDR3. Looked up from germline, CDR1 is MDHEN and CDR2 is SYDVKM. After removal of 7 bases from V and 7 bases from J, the junction contained 7 bases not matched to a gene. The CDR3 spells CASTDRVQEQYF. CDR3 DNA: TGTGCCAGCACCGACAGGGTTCAGGAGCAGTACTTC.

This clonotype came up a few times. The gene calls are TRBV4-3 and TRBJ1-4; D perhaps matches TRBD1 (5 bases). The germline CDR1 and CDR2 sequences are LGHNA and YSLEER. Trimming removed 0 bases at V and 8 bases at J, with 16 bases between. The CDR3 has 16 amino acids. CDR3 DNA: TGCGCCAGCAGCCAAGAAGATAACCCGGGGGGAGAAAAACTGTTTTTT. It yields the protein CASSQEDNPGGEKLFF.

The rearrangement joins TRBV20-1 to TRBJ2-7; the D gene is possibly TRBD2 (7 bases). In germline, CDR1 is DFQATT, CDR2 SNEGSKA (reference sequence). This CDR3 region has 15 residues. V gave up 2 bases and J gave up 5 bases, with 19 bases separating them. This CDR3 reads CSARTGTMGINEQYF. CDR3 nucleotide sequence: TGCAGTGCTAGAACAGGGACTATGGGTATTAACGAGCAGTACTTC.

The CDR3 DNA reads as TGTGCCAGCAGGGGGACTAGCGGGGGTCCGCCTCCCCAGTTCTTC. As protein: CASRGTSGGPPPQFF. The chain couples TRBV12-3 or TRBV12-4 to TRBJ2-1, with 14 positions matching TRBD2. The junction had 11 bases not matched to a gene; V was cut back by 6 bases and J by 13 bases. The CDR3 consists of 15 residues.

This clonotype came up a few times. The V call is TRBV7-9, the J call TRBJ2-1; 11 bases line up with TRBD1. The CDR3 spans 16 residues. Germline lookup yields CDR1 SEHNR and CDR2 FQNEAQ (reference sequence). V was clipped by 8 bases and J by 7 bases; unmatched bases: 13. CDR3 sequence reads: CASPKLGQGARNEQFF. CDR3 DNA: TGTGCCAGCCCCAAGTTAGGACAGGGGGCTAGAAATGAGCAGTTCTTC.

This chain uses TRBV12-3 or TRBV12-4 with TRBJ2-1; no clear D. Trimming cost V 4 bases and J 6 bases, with 10 bases left between them. The CDR3 sequence is 13 residues long. CDR3 in amino acids: CASSSLSFNEQFF. The CDR3 nucleotides read TGTGCCAGCAGTTCCCTTAGCTTCAATGAGCAGTTCTTC.

In this sample, this clonotype turned up a few times. V and J are TRBV27 and TRBJ2-1, with 13 positions matching TRBD2. Looked up from germline, CDR1 is MNHEY and CDR2 is SMNVEV (reference sequence). This CDR3 has 18 amino acids. The trim removed 5 bases at V and 2 bases at J, leaving 9 bases unmatched. The CDR3 DNA follows: TGTGCCAGCAGTAAACTAGCGGGGGGGCCGATTACCTACAATGAGCAGTTCTTC. Its protein is CASSKLAGGPITYNEQFF.

V gene TRBV4-3 combines with J gene TRBJ2-3; TRBD2 aligns across 14 bases. The CDR3 runs 21 residues. V lost 1 base to trimming and J lost 5 bases; unmatched junction nucleotides: 17. Germline loops: CDR1 LGHNA, CDR2 YSLEER. The CDR3 DNA sequence: TGCGCCAGCAGCCAAGTCAAACTCGGGACTAGCGGGGGTGCTGGTTTAGATACGCAGTATTTT. This codes for CASSQVKLGTSGGAGLDTQYF.

This clonotype was recorded at least ten times. This sequence joins TRBV29-1 and TRBJ1-4; D remains ambiguous. V was clipped by 4 bases and J by 3 bases, with 6 bases between them. The CDR3 is 12 residues long. Germline V gives CDR1 SQVTM, CDR2 ANQGSEA. The CDR3 DNA reads as TGCAGCGTTGGCGGGGCTAATGAAAAACTGTTTTTT. Translating gives CSVGGANEKLFF.

V and J are TRBV10-3 and TRBJ2-3; no clear D. With 0 bases removed from V and 1 base from J, the gap between germline ends came to 8 bases. The CDR3 covers 15 residues. From germline, CDR1 is ENHRY and CDR2 SYGVKD. The DNA for the CDR3 is TGTGCCATCAGTGAGTCCGGTAGGGGCACAGATACGCAGTATTTT. It is translated as CAISESGRGTDTQYF.

Regarding this clonotype: Its ends do not fully match the called genes, so a read error is possible. The J gene is TRBJ2-7, the V gene TRBV4-3, with 7 nucleotides matching TRBD2. This CDR3 has 16 residues. Germline loops: CDR1 LGHNA, CDR2 YSLEER. CDR3 protein: CAGSQDIGRSSYEQYF. The DNA of the CDR3 is TGCGCCGGCAGCCAAGATATCGGGAGGAGCTCCTACGAGCAGTACTTC.

On this clonotype: The junction does not match germline at one end; this may be a read error. The chain recombines TRBV20-1 with TRBJ2-3, with D possibly being TRBD2 (6 bases). The germline V gene has CDR1 DFQATT and CDR2 SNEGSKA (reference sequence). The CDR3 has 15 residues. CDR3 region: CSAATGLEITDTPYF. CDR3 sequence (DNA): TGCAGTGCTGCAACGGGACTGGAGATAACAGATACGCCGTATTTT.

Only a few counts were recorded for this clonotype. The rearrangement links TRBV7-9 to TRBJ1-2; TRBD1 matches at 7 bases. This CDR3 comprises 14 residues. CDR1 and CDR2 from the germline V gene are SEHNR and FQNEAQ (reference sequence). Trimming took 4 bases from V and 5 from J; bases not matched to a gene: 7. CDR3 sequence (DNA): TGTGCCAGCAGCTCGACCCAGGGGGAGTATGGCTACACCTTC. Its protein product is CASSSTQGEYGYTF.

This clonotype has more than one count but fewer than ten. The chain couples TRBV10-3 to TRBJ2-3; D is perhaps TRBD1 or TRBD2 (5 bases each). This CDR3 contains 14 residues. Germline V CDR1 and CDR2: ENHRY, SYGVKD. Trimming stripped 6 bases from V and 2 bases from J, with 12 bases between. CDR3 region: CAISPGRITDTQYF. DNA for the CDR3: TGTGCCATCAGCCCGGGACGGATCACAGATACGCAGTATTTT.